Sequencing of this TCR beta chain was carried out in a study of T cells in localized non-small cell lung cancer. This clone was detected once. Some clones are missing from TCRdb's copy, which holds only in-frame ones; the method was immunoSEQ multiplex PCR. The repertoire includes around 50,000 clones, 86% of them detected once, and 4.5% to 5.5% sits in the top ten. Germline trimming cut 4 bases from V and 6 bases from J; bases unmatched to any gene: 10. The germline V gene has CDR1 SEHNR and CDR2 FQNEAQ (reference sequence). The CDR3 has 15 residues. Sequenced material: peripheral blood, taken before any cancer treatment. This chain uses TRBV7-9 with TRBJ2-7, with TRBD1 matching 9 bases. The sequence derives from a woman aged 40-69 years with stage I lung adenocarcinoma. The CDR3 nucleotides are TGTGCCAGCAGCTGGGGTTCGACAGGGGGGGGCGAGCAGTACTTC. Translation gives CASSWGSTGGGEQYF.